A single T cell receptor (beta chain) is shown here with its context. The data were obtained in a study of T cell responses to AZD1222 COVID-19 vaccine. Method: immunoSEQ multiplex PCR; TCRdb's copy keeps in-frame clones and lacks some. The data hold roughly 170,000 clones, with 75% to 95% observed a single time. The V and J ends lost 6 bases and 4 bases respectively, with 18 bases between them. The CDR3 extends over 15 amino acids. CDR1 and CDR2 (germline): LNHDA, SQIVND (reference sequence). V is TRBV19 and J is TRBJ1-1; D call uncertain. The input for sequencing was peripheral blood, taken on day 0 of AZD1222 vaccination. The origin of this receptor is an adult in good health. In DNA form, the CDR3 reads TGTGCCAGTAGCCAACCAACCCTACTGATCACTGAAGCTTTCTTT. Translated: CASSQPTLLITEAFF.